This T cell receptor beta chain was captured in a study of blood T cell repertoires in COVID-19. Turning to the study itself: Collection of acute and convalescent COVID-19 samples took place in the United States, Italy and Spain. PBMCs, B-cell-depleted T cells, or T cells were the source of the cDNA or gDNA that made up the material.

Study processing details: Amplification of reference gene primers was used by the study to estimate nucleated cell counts. The protocol was immunoSEQ multiplex PCR, while the TCRdb copy is restricted to in-frame clones and leaves out a portion. V and J calls plus clone size are reproduced from that table; the DNA served to infer D and trimming. The data hold approximately 190,000 clones, with 70% to 90% observed a single time. V dropped 4 bases and J dropped 0 bases, with 10 bases sitting between them. The length of the CDR3 is 15 residues. The germline CDR1 and CDR2 sequences are SGHVS and FQNEAQ. The sequence was obtained from a woman aged 40 to 50 who had recovered from COVID-19. Sample: peripheral blood. The chain uses TRBV7-8 and TRBJ2-1; possible D gene TRBD1, 6 bases. The CDR3 DNA reads as TGTGCCAGCAGCTCAACAGGGAGCTCCTACAATGAGCAGTTCTTC. Protein product: CASSSTGSSYNEQFF.